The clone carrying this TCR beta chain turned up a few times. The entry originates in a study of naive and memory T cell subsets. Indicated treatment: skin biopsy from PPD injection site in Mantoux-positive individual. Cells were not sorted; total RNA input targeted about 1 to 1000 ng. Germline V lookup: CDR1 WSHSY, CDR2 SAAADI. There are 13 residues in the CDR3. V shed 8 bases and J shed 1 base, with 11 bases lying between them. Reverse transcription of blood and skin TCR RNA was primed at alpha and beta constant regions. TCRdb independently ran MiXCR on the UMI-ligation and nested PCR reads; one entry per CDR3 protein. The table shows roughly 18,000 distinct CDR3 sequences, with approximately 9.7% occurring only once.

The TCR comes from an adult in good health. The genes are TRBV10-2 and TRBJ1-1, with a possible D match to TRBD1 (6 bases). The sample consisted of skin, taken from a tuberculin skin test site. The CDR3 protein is CASHRAGNTEAFF. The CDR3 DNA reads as TGCGCCAGCCACAGGGCGGGGAACACTGAAGCTTTCTTT.